Listed below are T cell receptor beta chains from one sample, sequenced in a study of blood T cell repertoires in COVID-19. Produced via immunoSEQ multiplex PCR; TCRdb's table is partial and in-frame only. The table has about 70,000 clones, more than 85% seen once. The source material was peripheral blood. Source of these receptors: a man aged 65 to 85 with active COVID-19. Both conserved end residues are part of each CDR3. A D gene is named only where the DNA matches it firmly. Only some rows state a clone size, as once, few, many or a class for expanded clones.

TRBJ2-7	TRBD1	TRBV30	.	TGTGCCTGGAGTGGGGCAGGGGGCCGATACGAGCAGTACTTC	CAWSGAGGRYEQYF
TRBJ2-1	TRBD2	TRBV19	.	TGTGCCAGTAGGGCCCCGGGGGGGGGCAGGTACAATGAGCAGTTCTTC	CASRAPGGGRYNEQFF
TRBJ2-2	TRBD1	TRBV18	.	TGTGCCAGCTCATACCCGGGACAGGGGCTAAACACCGGGGAGCTGTTTTTT	CASSYPGQGLNTGELFF
TRBJ2-3	.	TRBV12-5	.	TGTGCTAGTGGGACAGAGGATACGCAGTATTTT	CASGTEDTQYF
TRBJ2-3	TRBD2	TRBV6-2/TRBV6-3	.	TGTGCCAGCAGTCCCCCTACCCGACTAGCGGGAGTTGGGGCAGATACGCAGTATTTT	CASSPPTRLAGVGADTQYF
TRBJ2-7	.	TRBV24-1	.	TGTGCCACGGAGTGGTACGAGCAGTACTTC	CATEWYEQYF
TRBJ2-7	TRBD1	TRBV5-1	few	TGCGCCAGCAGCCGCCTGAGCCCAGGGGGTACCTACGAGCAGTACTTC	CASSRLSPGGTYEQYF
TRBJ2-1	TRBD2	TRBV9	.	TGTGCCAGCAGCTGGGGTAGCGGGAGGGCGGGAGTTAATGAGCAGTTCTTC	CASSWGSGRAGVNEQFF
TRBJ2-3	TRBD2	TRBV19	few	TGTGCCAGTAGGGGACTAGCGGGAGCAGCAGATACGCAGTATTTT	CASRGLAGAADTQYF
TRBJ2-7	.	TRBV9	.	TGTGCCAGCAGCGTAGGGGGAGGGGGTCCCTACGAGCAGTACTTC	CASSVGGGGPYEQYF
TRBJ1-1	TRBD1	TRBV28	.	TGTGCCAGCAGCCCCAGGGGGCGCACTGAAGCTTTCTTT	CASSPRGRTEAFF
TRBJ2-5	.	TRBV11-3	.	TGTGCCAGCAGCTTAGAGGGGACAGACGTGGGGGGTCAAGAGACCCAGTACTTC	CASSLEGTDVGGQETQYF
TRBJ1-6	.	TRBV27	.	TGTGCCAGCAGCCGGATGGGGGCCGGATCACCCCTCCACTTT	CASSRMGAGSPLHF
TRBJ2-5	TRBD1	TRBV19	.	TGTGCCAGTAGCGGACAGGGCCCCCAAGAGACCCAGTACTTC	CASSGQGPQETQYF
TRBJ2-1	.	TRBV4-2	.	TGTGCCAGCAGCCCGCTAAGGGGCTCCTACAATGAGCAGTTCTTC	CASSPLRGSYNEQFF
TRBJ1-5	TRBD1	TRBV28	.	TGTGCCAGCCTGACAGGGTGGGGACAGCCCCAGCATTTT	CASLTGWGQPQHF
TRBJ2-1	TRBD2	TRBV5-1	.	TGCGCCAGCAGCTTGGGCCTTACTAGCGGGAGCGGCTCCTACAATGAGCAGTTCTTC	CASSLGLTSGSGSYNEQFF
TRBJ2-1	TRBD2	TRBV7-9	.	TGTGCCAGCAGCTTAGTGGGCGGGAGGCCTCGGGATGAGCAGTTCTTC	CASSLVGGRPRDEQFF
TRBJ2-7	.	TRBV5-1	.	TGCGCCAGCAGCTTGGGGCAGGGAAGCTCCTACGAGCAGTACTTC	CASSLGQGSSYEQYF
TRBJ2-1	TRBD2	TRBV6-6	few	TGTGCCAGCAGTTACCACAAAACTAGCGGAGAGCAGTTCTTC	CASSYHKTSGEQFF
TRBJ1-1	TRBD1	TRBV14	.	TGTGCCAGCAGCCAAGGGACAGGGACTGAAGCTTTCTTT	CASSQGTGTEAFF
TRBJ2-1	TRBD2	TRBV5-1	once	TGCGCCAGCAGCTTGACTAGCGGCTACAATGAGCAGTTCTTC	CASSLTSGYNEQFF
TRBJ2-2	.	TRBV30	once	TGTGCCTGGAGTGTAATTAGCGACGGGACCGGGGAGCTGTTTTTT	CAWSVISDGTGELFF
TRBJ2-7	TRBD1	TRBV29-1	.	TGCAGCGGCCGAAAAGCGGACAGGGGGGCCGAGCAGTACTTC	CSGRKADRGAEQYF
TRBJ2-7	TRBD1	TRBV5-4	.	TGTGCCAGCAGCCCAAACAGACAGGGGAGGTACGAGCAGTACTTC	CASSPNRQGRYEQYF
TRBJ1-6	TRBD1	TRBV7-3	.	TGTGCCAGCAGCCAAGACAGGGGGGCCCCTATGGAAGGCTATAATTCACCCCTCCACTTT	CASSQDRGAPMEGYNSPLHF
TRBJ1-1	.	TRBV5-6	.	TGTGCCAGCAGCTTGGGGTACGGGATTATGAACACTGAAGCTTTCTTT	CASSLGYGIMNTEAFF
TRBJ2-7	TRBD1	TRBV7-2	once	TGTGCCAGCAGCTTAGGGCAGGGGGCAGGCTACGAGCAGTACTTC	CASSLGQGAGYEQYF
TRBJ2-1	TRBD2	TRBV19	.	TGTGCCAGTAGCACGGGACTAGCGGGCCTCCCCAATGAGCAGTTCTTC	CASSTGLAGLPNEQFF
TRBJ1-5	.	TRBV6-1	.	TGTGCCAGCAGTGAAGAGTGGCAAAATCAGCCCCAGCATTTT	CASSEEWQNQPQHF
TRBJ2-1	TRBD2	TRBV5-5	.	TGTGCCAGCAGCTTGGGGCTAGCGGGAGGGTCCCGGGAGCAGTTCTTC	CASSLGLAGGSREQFF
TRBJ2-3	.	TRBV11-3	.	TGTGCCAGCAGCTTAGCGCCCCACCGGTCGCAGTATTTT	CASSLAPHRSQYF
TRBJ2-6	TRBD1	TRBV3-1/TRBV3-2	.	TGTGCCAGCAGCCGGGACAGCTCTGGGGCCAACGTCCTGACTTTC	CASSRDSSGANVLTF
TRBJ2-5	.	TRBV5-1	once	TGCGCCAGCAGCTTGGAAGGGGGCGCGGGGGAGACCCAGTACTTC	CASSLEGGAGETQYF
TRBJ2-1	.	TRBV7-3	.	TGTGCCAGCAGCTCCGGGGTAGCCGGGGGTGAGCAGTTCTTC	CASSSGVAGGEQFF
TRBJ2-1	TRBD2	TRBV2	.	TGTGCCAGCAGGGAGATAGCGGGGGCCCTCAATGAGCAGTTCTTC	CASREIAGALNEQFF
TRBJ2-6	TRBD2	TRBV5-1	.	TGCGCCAGCAGCCCCATGGGAGGGCGAAGCTCTGGGGCCAACGTCCTGACTTTC	CASSPMGGRSSGANVLTF
TRBJ2-7	.	TRBV27	.	TGTGCCAGCAGTTTTCGGTCCACCTACGAGCAGTACTTC	CASSFRSTYEQYF
TRBJ1-1	.	TRBV29-1	once	TGCAGCGCCCGGCGGGGGGCGGGGGACACTGAAGCTTTCTTT	CSARRGAGDTEAFF
TRBJ2-3	.	TRBV28	.	TGTGCCAGCAGTCCCACTAGCACAGATACGCAGTATTTT	CASSPTSTDTQYF
TRBJ1-2	TRBD1	TRBV30	.	TGTGCCTGGAGACAGGGGCGAGATTATGGCTACACCTTC	CAWRQGRDYGYTF
TRBJ2-7	TRBD2	TRBV6-2/TRBV6-3	once	TGTGCCAGCAGCCCCGGGACTAGCGGAACCTACGAGCAGTACTTC	CASSPGTSGTYEQYF
TRBJ2-5	.	TRBV30	.	TGTGCCTGGAGGTGGCGGGGGCTGGAGACCCAGTACTTC	CAWRWRGLETQYF
TRBJ1-5	.	TRBV12-3/TRBV12-4	.	TGTGCCAGCAGCCCCCAGGGTCCTCAGCCCCAGCATTTT	CASSPQGPQPQHF
TRBJ2-1	.	TRBV9	.	TGTGCCAGCAGCGCCTCCGGGAGCTCCTACAATGAGCAGTTCTTC	CASSASGSSYNEQFF
TRBJ1-2	TRBD1	TRBV9	.	TGTGCCAGCAGCCCCCGGGACAGGGAGCTTACCTATGGCTACACCTTC	CASSPRDRELTYGYTF
TRBJ2-1	.	TRBV5-4	.	TGTGCCAGCAGCAGGGGGTTAGCGAGTGAGCAGTTCTTC	CASSRGLASEQFF
TRBJ2-2	TRBD2	TRBV24-1	.	TGTGCCACCAGTGATTTAGCGGGGGGCACCGGGGAGCTGTTTTTT	CATSDLAGGTGELFF
TRBJ2-3	.	TRBV13	.	TGTGCCAGCAGCTTCCCCAGGCGCCTTACAGATACGCAGTATTTT	CASSFPRRLTDTQYF
TRBJ2-1	TRBD1	TRBV4-3	.	TGCGCCAGCAGCCAAGAAACTATCGGGCAGGGGGCTAGGAATGAGCAGTTCTTC	CASSQETIGQGARNEQFF